The 21 T cell receptor beta chains below come from one sample, sequenced in a study of T cells in Graves' hyperthyroidism and ophthalmopathy. Amplification of TCR beta CDR3 regions was performed using RNA transcripts as template. HTBI primers drove first-round RT-PCR of the TCR CDR3. TCRdb processed the multiplex PCR reads anew with MiXCR; each CDR3 protein has one entry. The table shows about 290,000 distinct CDR3 sequences, with over 15% occurring only once. What was sequenced was blood. These receptors all stem from a man aged 25 to 40 with Graves' hyperthyroidism.

The gene calls are TRBV30 and TRBJ2-1; tentative D call: TRBD2 (6 bases). Deletions cut 3 bases from V and 5 bases from J, with 26 bases between. This CDR3 spans 18 amino acids. The germline CDR1 and CDR2 sequences are GTSNPN and SVGIG (reference sequence). The CDR3 coding sequence is TGTGCCTGGAGCCTTGCCCCGCGAGCCGGGAGTTTTGACAATGAGCAGTTCTTC. This gives the protein CAWSLAPRAGSFDNEQFF.

There are many counts of this clonotype. This chain joins TRBV20-1 and TRBJ2-7; 7 bases line up with TRBD1. The germline CDR1 and CDR2 sequences are DFQATT and SNEGSKA (reference sequence). After removal of 5 bases from V and 3 bases from J, the junction contained 7 bases not matched to a gene. The CDR3 totals 13 residues. Written as DNA, the CDR3 is TGCAGTGCTTGGACAGGAACCCTCTACGAGCAGTACTTC. Translation: CSAWTGTLYEQYF.

This clonotype was detected many times. The rearrangement joins TRBV5-1 to TRBJ1-1, with D uncertain. V was pared by 0 bases and J by 0 bases, with 12 bases between. The CDR3 is 16 amino acids. From germline, CDR1 is SGHRS and CDR2 YFSETQ. The CDR3 DNA reads as TGCGCCAGCAGCTTGGGGACCGACGGCCTGAACACTGAAGCTTTCTTT. It encodes CASSLGTDGLNTEAFF.

V usage is TRBV3-1 and J usage is TRBJ1-2, with D perhaps TRBD1 (5 bases). Trimming removed 0 bases at V and 6 bases at J, with 23 bases between. This CDR3 has 18 residues. Germline CDR1 is LGHDT and CDR2 is YNNKEL (reference sequence). This CDR3 is CASSQEVPGRFWGHGYTF. As DNA, the CDR3 is TGTGCCAGCAGCCAAGAAGTCCCGGGACGTTTCTGGGGCCATGGCTACACCTTC.

This clonotype was seen a handful of times. The V gene is TRBV12-3 or TRBV12-4, the J gene TRBJ2-1; no reliable D call. The CDR3 loop spans 13 amino acids. V lost 5 bases, J lost 5 bases, and 10 bases lay in between. This CDR3 is CASSPWANNEQFF. The CDR3 DNA reads TGTGCCAGCAGTCCCTGGGCGAACAATGAGCAGTTCTTC.

The table lists this clonotype with many counts. The V gene is TRBV6-2 or TRBV6-3, the J gene TRBJ2-2; 8 bases map to TRBD2. Germline V gene sequence: CDR1 MNHEY, CDR2 SVGEGT. This CDR3 has 14 residues. Unmatched junction bases numbered 0, after V lost 0 bases and J lost 6 bases. CDR3 DNA sequence: TGTGCCAGCAGTTACTCGCGGGAGGCCGGGGAGCTGTTTTTT. It translates to CASSYSREAGELFF.

The J gene is TRBJ2-1, the V gene TRBV6-1; 8 positions match TRBD1. Germline V gene lookup returns CDR1 MNHNS and CDR2 SASEGT. V shed 5 bases, J shed 5 bases, and the junction held 8 bases outside the gene matches. The CDR3 is made up of 15 amino acids. The CDR3 sequence: CASSPLQDRDNEQFF. The CDR3 region has the DNA TGTGCCAGCAGTCCCCTCCAGGACAGGGACAATGAGCAGTTCTTC.

The V and J genes are TRBV27 and TRBJ2-7; 9 bases fit TRBD2. This CDR3 has 14 residues. V lost 6 bases and J lost 2; bases outside the gene matches: 5. The germline V gene has CDR1 MNHEY and CDR2 SMNVEV (reference sequence). The CDR3 protein is CASSRLADTYEQYF. CDR3 bases: TGTGCCAGCAGCCGACTAGCGGATACCTACGAGCAGTACTTC.

The gene calls are TRBV6-1 and TRBJ2-3, with 11 nucleotides matching TRBD2. V was pared by 0 bases and J by 4 bases, with 3 bases of the junction left unmatched. Germline CDR1 reads MNHNS; CDR2 reads SASEGT. The length of the CDR3 is 16 residues. The chain's CDR3 is CASSEAPGLAADTQYF. For the CDR3, the DNA is TGTGCCAGCAGTGAAGCGCCGGGACTAGCGGCAGATACGCAGTATTTT.

This clonotype was found many times. This chain links TRBV28 with TRBJ2-1, with D possibly TRBD2 on 7 matching bases. V was cut by 3 bases and J by 8 bases, with 23 bases left in between. The CDR3 loop spans 17 amino acids. Looked up from germline, CDR1 is MDHEN and CDR2 is SYDVKM. The CDR3 DNA reads as TGTGCCAGCAGTTTCGGTGTGCGGGGGCGACGTGGTCATGAGCAGTTCTTC. It codes for CASSFGVRGRRGHEQFF.

The chain recombines TRBV6-2 or TRBV6-3 with TRBJ1-1; TRBD1 matches 7 bases. The CDR3 totals 17 residues. The germline gives CDR1 MNHEY, CDR2 SVGEGT. V lost 0 bases to trimming and J lost 6 bases; unmatched junction nucleotides: 13. The CDR3 bases are TGTGCCAGCAGTTACTCGATATGGGCAGGGGGGCTCGCTGAAGCTTTCTTT. Protein: CASSYSIWAGGLAEAFF.

The V and J genes are TRBV12-3 or TRBV12-4 and TRBJ2-1; 9 bases agree with TRBD2. Trimming at V came to 1 base and at J to 16 bases, leaving 5 bases not matched to a gene. This CDR3 is built from 12 residues. The CDR3 loop reads CASSLGVAGVFF. The CDR3 DNA sequence: TGTGCCAGCAGTTTAGGGGTAGCGGGAGTATTCTTC.

This clonotype showed up many times. This chain joins TRBV18 and TRBJ1-1; D not certain. Trimming pared 5 bases from V and 1 base from J, leaving 8 bases between. Germline CDR1 is KGHSH and CDR2 is LQKENI. The CDR3 has 13 amino acids. The CDR3 region is CASSVEWNTEAFF. For the CDR3, the DNA is TGTGCCAGCTCAGTGGAGTGGAACACTGAAGCTTTCTTT.

This clonotype was counted many times. This chain links TRBV18 with TRBJ2-5; 8 bases agree with TRBD2. Germline CDR1 and CDR2: KGHSH and LQKENI. The CDR3 is 14 amino acids. V gave up 3 bases and J gave up 5 bases; unmatched junction bases: 5. This CDR3 is CASSPSGSAETQYF. The CDR3 coding sequence is TGTGCCAGCTCACCGAGCGGGAGTGCGGAGACCCAGTACTTC.

The CDR3 protein is CAINQPTDNYGYTF. CDR3 in DNA: TGTGCCATCAACCAACCGACAGACAACTATGGCTACACCTTC. This chain connects TRBV10-3 to TRBJ1-2; D is perhaps TRBD1 (5 bases). CDR1 ENHRY and CDR2 SYGVKD come from the germline V gene. This CDR3 contains 14 residues. V was trimmed by 7 bases and J by 2 bases, leaving 14 bases between them.

Many counts were recorded for this clonotype. The V call is TRBV2, the J call TRBJ2-7; no definite D call. Trimming took 5 bases from V and 3 from J, leaving 17 bases between them. CDR3 size: 15 residues. Germline V gene lookup returns CDR1 SNHLY and CDR2 FYNNEI. The CDR3 bases are TGTGCCAGCAGTTTACCGACCGAGAAGGGCTACGAGCAGTACTTC. Protein: CASSLPTEKGYEQYF.

This clonotype was counted a few times. J is TRBJ2-2 and V is TRBV6-5; no clear D gene. V shed 2 bases and J shed 4 bases, with 11 bases lying between them. In germline, CDR1 is MNHEY, CDR2 SVGAGI. This CDR3 is built from 15 residues. DNA for the CDR3: TGTGCCAGCAGTTACACCCCTATGGGCACCGGGGAGCTGTTTTTT. Translating gives CASSYTPMGTGELFF.

This clonotype was seen a few times. The J gene is TRBJ2-1, the V gene TRBV7-6; D is uncertain. Germline V CDR1 and CDR2: SGHVS, FNYEAQ. V lost 3 bases and J lost 9, with 9 bases in between. CDR3 length equals 12 residues. The CDR3 nucleotides are TGTGCCAGCAGCTTTTCCTTCGGTGAGCAGTTCTTC. Protein: CASSFSFGEQFF.

This chain uses TRBV18 with TRBJ1-2; D is uncertain. The CDR3 is 16 residues long. With 0 bases removed from V and 2 bases from J, the gap between germline ends came to 13 bases. Germline V gene sequence: CDR1 KGHSH, CDR2 LQKENI. The CDR3: CASSPPGLISNYGYTF. For the CDR3, the DNA is TGTGCCAGCTCACCACCCGGGCTGATTTCGAACTATGGCTACACCTTC.

This clonotype was seen only a few times. The chain uses TRBV6-1 and TRBJ1-6; no reliable D call. The germline V gene has CDR1 MNHNS and CDR2 SASEGT. Trimming stripped 5 bases from V and 11 bases from J, with 19 bases between. This CDR3 region has 15 residues. The DNA of the CDR3 is TGTGCCAGCAGTTCCCTGCGAAGGGAAGTTCCACCCCTCCACTTT. Protein sequence: CASSSLRREVPPLHF.

Comment on this clonotype: This may arise from a read error, as a much more abundant clone is one base away. The CDR3 here is CASKRDRRQDIRYF. CDR3 nucleotide sequence: TGTGCCAGCAAAAGGGACAGACGACAGGACATTCGGTACTTC. The chain employs TRBV2 and TRBJ2-4; TRBD1 matches 7 bases. The CDR3 has 14 residues. Germline-derived CDR1 and CDR2 are SNHLY and FYNNEI.